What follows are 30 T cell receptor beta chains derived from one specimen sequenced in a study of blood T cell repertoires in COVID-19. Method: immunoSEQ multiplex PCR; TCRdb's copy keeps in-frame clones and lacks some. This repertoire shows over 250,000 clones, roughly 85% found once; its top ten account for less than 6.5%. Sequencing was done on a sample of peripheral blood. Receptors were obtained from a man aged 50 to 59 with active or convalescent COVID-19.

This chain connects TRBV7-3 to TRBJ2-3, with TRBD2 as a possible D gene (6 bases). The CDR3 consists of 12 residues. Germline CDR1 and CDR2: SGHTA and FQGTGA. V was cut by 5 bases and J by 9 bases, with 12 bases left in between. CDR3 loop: CASSPGAGTQYF. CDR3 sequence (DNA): TGTGCCAGCAGCCCTGGGGCGGGGACGCAGTATTTT.

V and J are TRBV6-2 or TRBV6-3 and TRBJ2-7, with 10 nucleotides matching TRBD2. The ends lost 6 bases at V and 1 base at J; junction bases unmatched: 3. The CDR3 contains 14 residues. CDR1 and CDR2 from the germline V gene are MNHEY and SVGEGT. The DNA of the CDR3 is TGTGCCAGCAGCGGACTAGCGGTATCCTACGAGCAGTACTTC. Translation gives CASSGLAVSYEQYF.

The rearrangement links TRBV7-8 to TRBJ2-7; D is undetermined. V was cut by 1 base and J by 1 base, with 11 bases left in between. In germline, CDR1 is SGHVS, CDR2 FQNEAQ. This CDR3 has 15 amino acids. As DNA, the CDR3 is TGTGCCAGCAGCTTAGAGGTTGGGCAGTCCTACGAGCAGTACTTC. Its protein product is CASSLEVGQSYEQYF.

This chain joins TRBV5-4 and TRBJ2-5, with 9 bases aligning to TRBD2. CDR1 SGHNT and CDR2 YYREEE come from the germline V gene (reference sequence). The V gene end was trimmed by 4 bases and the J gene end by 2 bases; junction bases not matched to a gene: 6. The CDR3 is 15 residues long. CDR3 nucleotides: TGTGCCAGCAGCCCGTCTAGCGGGGATCAAGAGACCCAGTACTTC. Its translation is CASSPSSGDQETQYF.

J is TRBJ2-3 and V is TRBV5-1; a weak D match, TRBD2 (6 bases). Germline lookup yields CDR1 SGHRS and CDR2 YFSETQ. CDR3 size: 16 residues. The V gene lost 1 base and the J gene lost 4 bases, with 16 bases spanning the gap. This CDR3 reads CASSLSSSGPADTQYF. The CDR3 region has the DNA TGCGCCAGCAGCTTGAGTAGTAGCGGCCCCGCAGATACGCAGTATTTT.

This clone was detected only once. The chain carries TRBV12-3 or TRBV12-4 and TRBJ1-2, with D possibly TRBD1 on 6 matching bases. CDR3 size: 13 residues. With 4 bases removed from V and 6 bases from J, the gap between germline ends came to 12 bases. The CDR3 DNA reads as TGTGCCAGCAGTTACAGGGACGCCCATGGCTACACCTTC. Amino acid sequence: CASSYRDAHGYTF.

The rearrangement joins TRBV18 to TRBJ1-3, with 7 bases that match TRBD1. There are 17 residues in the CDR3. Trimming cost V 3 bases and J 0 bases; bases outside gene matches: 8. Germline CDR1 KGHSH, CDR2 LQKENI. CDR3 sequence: CASSPGYGQVSGNTIYF. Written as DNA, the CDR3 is TGTGCCAGCTCACCCGGTTATGGACAGGTCTCTGGAAACACCATATATTTT.

Here the CDR3 reads CASRGQAYSNQPQHF. The DNA of the CDR3 is TGTGCCAGTAGGGGACAGGCGTATAGCAATCAGCCCCAGCATTTT. This chain connects TRBV19 to TRBJ1-5, with 8 bases aligning to TRBD1. The CDR3 sequence is 15 residues long. CDR1 and CDR2 from the germline V gene are LNHDA and SQIVND (reference sequence). After removal of 6 bases from V and 0 bases from J, the junction contained 4 bases not matched to a gene.

As DNA, the CDR3 is TGCAGCGTTGATAGTAGCGGTCGAGAGACCCAGTACTTC. Translation gives CSVDSSGRETQYF. The chain employs TRBV29-1 and TRBJ2-5; D is perhaps TRBD2 (6 bases). The germline CDR1 and CDR2 sequences are SQVTM and ANQGSEA. Between the trimmed V and J ends, which lost 3 bases and 4 bases, there was a span of 12 bases. The CDR3 contains 13 residues. Filled out from reference TRBV29-1 and TRBJ2-5, the complete variable domain reads SAVISQKPSRDICQRGTSLTIQCQVDSQVTMMFWYRQQPGQSLTLIATANQGSEATYESGFVIDKFPISRPNLTFSTLTVSNMSPEDSSIYLCSVDSSGRETQYFGPGTRLLVL.

CDR3 sequence reads: CASSGTRADTQYF. CDR3 coding DNA: TGTGCCAGCAGTGGGACTAGGGCAGATACGCAGTATTTT. The genes are TRBV2 and TRBJ2-3, with TRBD2 identical over 7 bases. The V gene end was trimmed by 4 bases and the J gene end by 4 bases; junction bases not matched to a gene: 2. The CDR3 loop spans 13 amino acids. The germline CDR1 and CDR2 sequences are SNHLY and FYNNEI. The whole variable domain, remainder taken from reference TRBV2 and TRBJ2-3, is EPEVTQTPSHQVTQMGQEVILRCVPISNHLYFYWYRQILGQKVEFLVSFYNNEISEKSEIFDDQFSVERPDGSNFTLKIRSTKLEDSAMYFCASSGTRADTQYFGPGTRLTVL.

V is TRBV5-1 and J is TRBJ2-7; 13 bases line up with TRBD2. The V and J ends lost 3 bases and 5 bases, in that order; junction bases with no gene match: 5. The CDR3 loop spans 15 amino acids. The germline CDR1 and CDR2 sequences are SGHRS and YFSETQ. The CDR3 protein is CASSSAGTSGNEQYF. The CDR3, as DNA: TGCGCCAGCAGCTCAGCCGGGACTAGCGGGAACGAGCAGTACTTC.

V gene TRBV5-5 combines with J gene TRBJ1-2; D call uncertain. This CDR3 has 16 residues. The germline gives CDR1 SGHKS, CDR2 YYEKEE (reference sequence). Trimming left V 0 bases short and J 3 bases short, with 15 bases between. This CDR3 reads CASSLGLNLIDYGYTF. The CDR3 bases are TGTGCCAGCAGCTTGGGACTGAATTTAATAGACTATGGCTACACCTTC.

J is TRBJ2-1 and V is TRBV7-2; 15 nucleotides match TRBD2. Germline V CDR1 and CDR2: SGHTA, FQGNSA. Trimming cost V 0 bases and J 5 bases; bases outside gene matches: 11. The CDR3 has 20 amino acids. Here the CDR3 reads CASSLAVVTGLAGGNNEQFF. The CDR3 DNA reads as TGTGCCAGCAGCTTAGCGGTTGTGACGGGACTAGCGGGAGGAAACAATGAGCAGTTCTTC.

CDR3 residues: CASSPGLAGQQYF. DNA of the CDR3: TGTGCCAGCTCGCCTGGACTAGCGGGCCAGCAGTACTTC. This chain joins TRBV18 and TRBJ2-7; 11 bases line up with TRBD2. Germline CDR1 reads KGHSH; CDR2 reads LQKENI. The CDR3 loop spans 13 amino acids. With V trimmed by 6 bases and J by 8 bases, 6 bases remained unmatched.

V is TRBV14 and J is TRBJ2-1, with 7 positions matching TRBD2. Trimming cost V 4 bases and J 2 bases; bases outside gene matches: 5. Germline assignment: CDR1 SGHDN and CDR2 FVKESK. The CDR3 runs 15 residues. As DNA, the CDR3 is TGTGCCAGCAGCCCGAGCGGGGCCCCCTACAATGAGCAGTTCTTC. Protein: CASSPSGAPYNEQFF.

The chain's CDR3 is CASRPNSGTGANVLTF. The DNA for the CDR3 is TGCGCCAGCAGACCTAATTCAGGGACTGGGGCCAACGTCCTGACTTTC. The V gene is TRBV5-1, the J gene TRBJ2-6, with D possibly matching TRBD1 (5 bases). Looked up from germline, CDR1 is SGHRS and CDR2 is YFSETQ. Trimming removed 5 bases at V and 2 bases at J, with 14 bases between. The CDR3 sequence is 16 residues long.

CDR3 sequence reads: CASSAGQGYTF. The DNA of the CDR3 is TGTGCCAGCAGTGCGGGACAGGGCTACACCTTC. The chain couples TRBV25-1 to TRBJ1-2, with 7 bases aligning to TRBD1. Trimming removed 4 bases from V and 8 bases from J; junction bases left unmatched: 1. The CDR3 consists of 11 residues. The germline gives CDR1 MGHDK, CDR2 SYGVNS.

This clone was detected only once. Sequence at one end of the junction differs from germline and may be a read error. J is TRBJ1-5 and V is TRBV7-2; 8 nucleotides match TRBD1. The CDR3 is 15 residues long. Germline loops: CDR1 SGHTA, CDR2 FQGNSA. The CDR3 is CAGSTGQAGNQPQHF. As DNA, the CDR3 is TGTGCCGGCAGCACGGGACAGGCGGGGAATCAGCCCCAGCATTTT.

For the CDR3, the DNA is TGCGCCAGCAGTGGCAGGGTTTGGGCTGAAGCTTTCTTT. Translating gives CASSGRVWAEAFF. V usage is TRBV10-2 and J usage is TRBJ1-1; TRBD1 is a possible D gene (5 bases). CDR3 size: 13 residues. Germline CDR1 is WSHSY and CDR2 is SAAADI. V was pared by 4 bases and J by 6 bases, with 12 bases between.

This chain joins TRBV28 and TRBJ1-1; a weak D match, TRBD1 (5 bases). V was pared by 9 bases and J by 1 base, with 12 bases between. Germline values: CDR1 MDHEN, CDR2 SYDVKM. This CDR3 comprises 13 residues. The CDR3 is CASGFRANTEAFF. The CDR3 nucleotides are TGTGCCAGTGGGTTCAGGGCGAACACTGAAGCTTTCTTT.

The CDR3 DNA reads TGTGCCAGCAGCCCGAGGTCACGGGGACTAGTACGGGGCTACACCTTC. It encodes CASSPRSRGLVRGYTF. The chain couples TRBV7-6 to TRBJ1-2; maybe TRBD1 (5 bases). Trimming stripped 5 bases from V and 8 bases from J, with 24 bases between. Germline values: CDR1 SGHVS, CDR2 FNYEAQ. The CDR3 has 16 amino acids.

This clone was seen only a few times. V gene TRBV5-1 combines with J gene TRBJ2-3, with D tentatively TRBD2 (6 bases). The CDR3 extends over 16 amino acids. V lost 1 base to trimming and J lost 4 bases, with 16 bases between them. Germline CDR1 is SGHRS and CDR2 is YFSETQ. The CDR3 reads CASSLKASGGADTQYF. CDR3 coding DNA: TGCGCCAGCAGCTTGAAGGCCTCAGGCGGGGCAGATACGCAGTATTTT. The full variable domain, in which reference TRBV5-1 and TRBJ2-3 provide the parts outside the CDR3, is KAGVTQTPRYLIKTRGQQVTLSCSPISGHRSVSWYQQTPGQGLQFLFEYFSETQRNKGNFPGRFSGRQFSNSRSEMNVSTLELGDSALYLCASSLKASGGADTQYFGPGTRLTVL.

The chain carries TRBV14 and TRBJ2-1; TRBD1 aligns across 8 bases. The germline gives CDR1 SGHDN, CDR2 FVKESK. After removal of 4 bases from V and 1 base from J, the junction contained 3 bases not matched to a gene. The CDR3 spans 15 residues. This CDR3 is CASSRQGWSYNEQFF. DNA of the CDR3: TGTGCCAGCAGCCGACAGGGGTGGTCCTACAATGAGCAGTTCTTC.

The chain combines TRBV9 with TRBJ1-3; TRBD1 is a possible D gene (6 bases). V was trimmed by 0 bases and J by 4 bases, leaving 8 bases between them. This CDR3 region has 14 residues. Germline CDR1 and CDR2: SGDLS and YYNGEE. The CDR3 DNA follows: TGTGCCAGCAGCGTAGCAGGGGACGGAAACACCATATATTTT. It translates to CASSVAGDGNTIYF.

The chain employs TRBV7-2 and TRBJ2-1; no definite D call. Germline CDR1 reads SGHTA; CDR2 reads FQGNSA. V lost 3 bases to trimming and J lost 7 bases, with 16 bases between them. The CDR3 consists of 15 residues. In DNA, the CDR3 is TGTGCCAGCAGCTTTCCCCTAGATCGTCCGAATGAGCAGTTCTTC. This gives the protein CASSFPLDRPNEQFF. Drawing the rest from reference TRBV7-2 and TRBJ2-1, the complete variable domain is GAGVSQSPSNKVTEKGKDVELRCDPISGHTALYWYRQSLGQGLEFLIYFQGNSAPDKSGLPSDRFSAERTGGSVSTLTIQRTQQEDSAVYLCASSFPLDRPNEQFFGPGTRLTVL.

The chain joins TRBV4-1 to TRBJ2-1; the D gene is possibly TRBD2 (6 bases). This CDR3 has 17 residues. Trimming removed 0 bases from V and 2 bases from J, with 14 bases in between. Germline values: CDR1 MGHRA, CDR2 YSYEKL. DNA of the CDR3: TGCGCCAGCAGCCAAGATCTTGGTAGCGGCGCCTACAATGAGCAGTTCTTC. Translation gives CASSQDLGSGAYNEQFF.

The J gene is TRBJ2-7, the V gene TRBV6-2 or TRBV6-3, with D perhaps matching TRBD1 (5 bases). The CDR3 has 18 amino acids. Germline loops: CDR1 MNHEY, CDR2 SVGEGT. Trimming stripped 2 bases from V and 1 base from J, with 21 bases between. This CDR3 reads CASSYRLGQVRGSYEQYF. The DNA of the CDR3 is TGTGCCAGCAGTTACAGGTTGGGGCAGGTAAGAGGTTCCTACGAGCAGTACTTC.

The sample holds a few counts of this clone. CDR3 nucleotides: TGCGCCAGCAGCTTGGAAGGGGGCGGGCAGCCCCAGCATTTT. This encodes CASSLEGGGQPQHF. The chain joins TRBV5-1 to TRBJ1-5; TRBD1 aligns across 7 bases. V shed 0 bases, J shed 7 bases, and the junction held 4 bases outside the gene matches. Germline V gene data show CDR1 as SGHRS and CDR2 as YFSETQ. The CDR3 has 14 residues.

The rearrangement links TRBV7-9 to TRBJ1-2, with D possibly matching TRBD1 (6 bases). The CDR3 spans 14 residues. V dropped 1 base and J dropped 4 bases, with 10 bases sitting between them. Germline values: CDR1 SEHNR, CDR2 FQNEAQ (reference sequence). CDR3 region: CASSLGGGSYGYTF. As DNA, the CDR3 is TGTGCCAGCAGCTTAGGTGGGGGCAGCTATGGCTACACCTTC.

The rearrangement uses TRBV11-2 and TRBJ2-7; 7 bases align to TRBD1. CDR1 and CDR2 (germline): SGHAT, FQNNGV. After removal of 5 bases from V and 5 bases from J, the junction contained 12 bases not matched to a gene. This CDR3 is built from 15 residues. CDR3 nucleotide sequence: TGTGCCAGCAGCCGGCCGACAGGGCTGATCAACGAGCAGTACTTC. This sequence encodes CASSRPTGLINEQYF.